This TCR beta chain was observed in a study of blood T cell repertoires in COVID-19. Turning to the study itself: Specimens from acute and convalescent COVID-19 originated in the United States, Italy and Spain. T cells, B-cell-depleted T cells, or PBMCs supplied cDNA or gDNA.

Data came from immunoSEQ multiplex PCR; TCRdb stores just in-frame clones and leaves some out. The table has around 190,000 clones, about four fifths seen once; the top ten hold 6.9%. V was clipped by 3 bases and J by 0 bases, with 6 bases between them. The V gene's germline CDR1 is LNHDA and CDR2 SQIVND (reference sequence). The CDR3 has 13 residues. The sequencing input was peripheral blood. This TCR was sampled from a man between 60 and 75 years old with acute or convalescent COVID-19. The chain recombines TRBV19 with TRBJ2-7; no clear D. CDR3 in amino acids: CASSIANSYEQYF. CDR3 bases: TGTGCCAGTAGTATCGCGAACTCCTACGAGCAGTACTTC.